This paragraph reports one T cell receptor beta chain. This entry is derived from a study of blood T cell repertoires in COVID-19. Turning to the study itself: Samples of COVID-19 (acute and convalescent) were obtained from the United States, Italy and Spain.

Clones were sequenced by immunoSEQ multiplex PCR, and TCRdb holds only the in-frame ones, with some missing. Of tens of thousands of clones listed, about 85% were seen once; the top ten hold around 3.2%. The specimen was peripheral blood. This clonotype was sampled from a man older than 75 with acute or convalescent COVID-19.

The CDR3 DNA is TGCGCCAGCAGCTTAACAGGGGGACAGGCAGATACGCAGTATTTT. Protein: CASSLTGGQADTQYF. The V gene is TRBV5-1, the J gene TRBJ2-3; 8 nucleotides match TRBD1. J was trimmed by 4 bases and V by 2 bases; bases with no gene match: 6. The CDR3 is 15 amino acids. CDR1 is SGHRS, CDR2 YFSETQ, per germline.